This T cell receptor (beta chain) was observed in a study of CD8 T cells in Susac syndrome. Random hexamers were used to reverse transcribe an amount of about 0.5 to 1 ug RNA. TCRdb passed the immunoSEQ multiplex PCR reads through MiXCR, listing each CDR3 protein once. The table includes a few hundred thousand distinct CDR3 sequences, about 85% detected once. The germline gives CDR1 MNHEY, CDR2 SMNVEV (reference sequence). Germline trimming cut 2 bases from V and 0 bases from J; bases unmatched to any gene: 2. The CDR3 consists of 15 residues. The genes are TRBV27 and TRBJ2-7, with 9 bases matching TRBD2. The sample consisted of CD8+ T cells from PBMCs. The TCR originated in a human donor with multiple sclerosis. This CDR3 reads CASSLLAGISYEQYF. In nucleotides, the CDR3 is TGTGCCAGCAGTTTACTAGCGGGAATCTCCTACGAGCAGTACTTC.